The 10 T cell receptor beta chains below come from one sample, sequenced in a study of response to subunit inactivated influenza vaccine. TCRdb itself ran the RT-PCR reads through MiXCR, one entry per CDR3 protein. Among more than 450,000 distinct CDR3 sequences, 7.6% were seen once, and the ten largest hold roughly 13%. The specimen was PBMCs from blood, collected 23 months after vaccination. The receptors derive from a man between 45 and 75 years old who received an inactivated influenza vaccine.

The chain employs TRBV20-1 and TRBJ1-3; D gene ambiguous. Germline V gives CDR1 DFQATT, CDR2 SNEGSKA (reference sequence). The CDR3 runs to 13 residues. Trimming stripped 3 bases from V and 4 bases from J, with 10 bases between. The CDR3 DNA follows: TGCAGTGCTAGTCCTTCGAGCGGAAACACCATATATTTT. It translates to CSASPSSGNTIYF.

This clonotype has a handful of counts. This chain joins TRBV10-2 and TRBJ1-1, with 7 bases aligning to TRBD1. Trimming cost V 2 bases and J 7 bases; bases outside gene matches: 10. Germline V gene data show CDR1 as WSHSY and CDR2 as SAAADI. This CDR3 is 15 amino acids long. The CDR3 sequence: CASSEQTGNPSEAFF. In DNA form, the CDR3 reads TGCGCCAGCAGTGAGCAGACAGGGAATCCCAGTGAAGCTTTCTTT.

V is TRBV27 and J is TRBJ2-3; D gene uncertain. V was clipped by 5 bases and J by 2 bases, with 14 bases between them. Germline assignment: CDR1 MNHEY and CDR2 SMNVEV (reference sequence). There are 15 residues in the CDR3. The CDR3 bases are TGTGCCAGCAGTCAACACACGGGCTCCACAGATACGCAGTATTTT. This gives the protein CASSQHTGSTDTQYF.

The CDR3 protein is CSVLGHRDSYEQYF. For the CDR3, the DNA is TGCAGCGTTCTAGGACACCGGGACTCCTACGAGCAGTACTTC. The chain links TRBV29-1 to TRBJ2-7, with D possibly being TRBD1 or TRBD2 (5 bases each). Germline loops: CDR1 SQVTM, CDR2 ANQGSEA. This CDR3 has 14 amino acids. The V end was cut by 5 bases, the J end by 0 bases, with 14 bases between.

Many counts were recorded for this clonotype. The chain recombines TRBV12-3 or TRBV12-4 with TRBJ2-2; weak D call: TRBD1 (6 bases). V was shortened by 3 bases and J by 1 base, with 9 bases between the two germline ends. There are 15 residues in the CDR3. The CDR3 nucleotides are TGTGCCAGCAGTTTGGAACAGGGGAACACCGGGGAGCTGTTTTTT. This sequence encodes CASSLEQGNTGELFF.

This clonotype appeared many times. The CDR3 here is CASSLFRNTEAFF. CDR3 nucleotides: TGTGCCAGCAGTCTTTTTCGGAACACTGAAGCTTTCTTT. The chain is built from TRBV6-6 and TRBJ1-1; D not resolved. V lost 5 bases and J lost 1, with 8 bases in between. The CDR3 sequence is 13 residues long. CDR1 and CDR2 (germline): MNHNY, SVGAGI (reference sequence).

This clonotype was recorded at least ten times. This chain links TRBV12-3 or TRBV12-4 with TRBJ2-4; 11 nucleotides align to TRBD1. The J segment lost 11 bases and the V segment lost 6 bases, leaving 6 bases of the junction unmatched. The CDR3 has 13 residues. This CDR3 reads CASSRTDRGLQYF. CDR3 DNA: TGTGCCAGCAGCAGAACGGACAGGGGGCTTCAGTACTTC.

This clonotype was recorded a few times. The chain carries TRBV20-1 and TRBJ2-5, with no clear D. CDR3 size: 14 residues. Germline V gives CDR1 DFQATT, CDR2 SNEGSKA (reference sequence). Trimming cost V 2 bases and J 5 bases, with 15 bases left between them. The CDR3 nucleotides read TGCAGTGCTAGACGAATGGGCCAACGGGAGACCCAGTACTTC. It translates to CSARRMGQRETQYF.

The CDR3 loop is CASSYRADRGDGEKLFF. The CDR3 DNA sequence: TGTGCCAGCAGTTACCGCGCTGATCGAGGGGATGGGGAAAAACTGTTTTTT. The genes are TRBV6-5 and TRBJ1-4; perhaps TRBD1 as D (5 bases). Germline V gene lookup returns CDR1 MNHEY and CDR2 SVGAGI. The CDR3 consists of 17 residues. V was trimmed by 2 bases and J by 8 bases, leaving 21 bases between them.

This clonotype was seen a handful of times. The chain is built from TRBV28 and TRBJ2-1, with D perhaps assigned TRBD1 or TRBD2 (6 bases each). The CDR3 totals 15 residues. Germline CDR1 and CDR2: MDHEN and SYDVKM. Trimming stripped 3 bases from V and 6 bases from J, with 15 bases between. This CDR3 reads CASSFLFRGGNEQFF. DNA for the CDR3: TGTGCCAGCAGTTTTCTCTTCAGGGGAGGCAATGAGCAGTTCTTC. Full variable domain (remainder filled in from reference TRBV28 and TRBJ2-1): DVKVTQSSRYLVKRTGEKVFLECVQDMDHENMFWYRQDPGLGLRLIYFSYDVKMKEKGDIPEGYSVSREKKERFSLILESASTNQTSMYLCASSFLFRGGNEQFFGPGTRLTVL.